The clone carrying this TCR beta chain came up once. Its matching antigen is unknown. These data belong to a study of shared clonotypes between healthy human individuals. Study-level results: Naive subsets usually exceeded memory subsets in estimated richness.

As defined, naive CD8 cells were CD45RO-negative and positively selected for CCR7, with terminally differentiated effector memory CD45RA+ cells excluded. Sequencing used immunoSEQ multiplex PCR; TCRdb keeps in-frame clones, though not all of them. The sample includes about 2.2 million clones, 90% to 95% of them seen just once. The V end was cut by 1 base, the J end by 10 bases, with 15 bases between. The length of the CDR3 is 14 residues. The germline CDR1 and CDR2 sequences are SGDLS and YYNGEE. The V gene is TRBV9, the J gene TRBJ2-1; D possibly corresponds to TRBD2 (6 bases). The sequencing input was naive CD8+ T cells from PBMCs. This receptor was obtained from a man between 18 and 29 years old in good health. Some clones in this sample may be carry-over from other donors' samples. CDR3 in DNA: TGTGCCAGCAGCGTACGGGACTTAAACCTCGAGCAGTTCTTC. Its protein is CASSVRDLNLEQFF. The full variable domain, its missing parts supplied by reference TRBV9 and TRBJ2-1, is DSGVTQTPKHLITATGQRVTLRCSPRSGDLSVYWYQQSLDQGLQFLIQYYNGEERAKGNILERFSAQQFPDLHSELNLSSLELGDSALYFCASSVRDLNLEQFFGPGTRLTVL.